The T cell receptor (beta chain) under discussion was sequenced for a study of control samples from healthy donors and cancer patients. Produced via immunoSEQ multiplex PCR; TCRdb's table is partial and in-frame only. The profile shows 30,000 to 40,000 clones, 86% of them singletons. Germline lookup yields CDR1 SGHRS and CDR2 YFSETQ. The CDR3 totals 18 residues. The V and J ends lost 4 bases and 2 bases, in that order; junction bases with no gene match: 14. The sequence came from a woman in her thirties or forties with lung cancer. The rearrangement joins TRBV5-1 to TRBJ2-5; 10 bases are shared with TRBD2. Sample: PBMCs. The CDR3 reads CASSRGPSGRVWQETQYF. The CDR3 DNA sequence: TGCGCCAGCAGCCGGGGACCTAGCGGGAGAGTATGGCAAGAGACCCAGTACTTC.